One sample yielded the 5 T cell receptor beta chains listed below, sequenced in a study of T cells expressing NK-cell markers. For each CDR3 protein, TCRdb gives one entry from its re-call of the 5' RACE reads, without DNA. The sample has around 380,000 distinct CDR3 sequences. The sequencing input was blood T cells: a sorted CD56 or NKG2C T cell subset, CD4+ or CD8+ T cells, or bulk PBMC T cells (not recorded which). These receptors all stem from a woman between 45 and 60 years old in good health.

Here the CDR3 reads CASKKGQGALQPQHF. V usage is TRBV2 and J usage is TRBJ1-5; as DNA is missing, the TRBD1 call by TCRdb cannot be tested. CDR3 length equals 15 residues. Germline V gives CDR1 SNHLY, CDR2 FYNNEI.

V gene TRBV12-3 or TRBV12-4 combines with J gene TRBJ2-1; TCRdb returns TRBD1, unconfirmable since there is no DNA. This CDR3 region has 14 residues. CDR3: CASSPGDRNNEQFF.

The genes are TRBV10-3 and TRBJ2-5; TCRdb's D call, TRBD1, is unchecked because there is no DNA. The CDR3 runs to 14 residues. Germline-derived CDR1 and CDR2 are ENHRY and SYGVKD. CDR3 in amino acids: CAISEVTGEETQYF.

This chain joins TRBV20-1 and TRBJ2-7; TCRdb outputs TRBD2, but without DNA this stays unchecked. From germline, CDR1 is DFQATT and CDR2 SNEGSKA (reference sequence). The CDR3 is 18 residues long. The CDR3 is CSARVGGRPKASSYEQYF.

The rearrangement joins TRBV7-8 to TRBJ2-1; TCRdb's assignment of TRBD2 cannot be checked, as there is no DNA. The germline V gene has CDR1 SGHVS and CDR2 FQNEAQ. The CDR3 is 15 residues long. The CDR3 sequence is CASRSDWGSYNEQFF.